The 8 T cell receptor beta chains below come from one sample, sequenced in a study of cytomegalovirus exposure and HLA in healthy donors. The PCR ran on 60 Vbeta and 13 Jbeta primers. Clones were read by immunoSEQ multiplex PCR, and TCRdb kept only the in-frame ones, dropping some. The profile shows 100,000 to 150,000 clones, around 80% of them singletons. Sequenced sample: PBMCs. The receptors come from a woman between 25 and 40 years old in good health and CMV-seronegative.

The chain couples TRBV4-1 to TRBJ2-7; 8 positions agree with TRBD2. This CDR3 is 14 amino acids long. V lost 6 bases and J lost 4; bases outside the gene matches: 8. Germline-derived CDR1 and CDR2 are MGHRA and YSYEKL. CDR3 bases: TGCGCCAGCAGTCCCGGGGGGGCCGGGTACGAGCAGTACTTC. Translated, it gives CASSPGGAGYEQYF.

This chain links TRBV18 with TRBJ2-5; maybe TRBD2 (6 bases). The DNA end is more similar to TRBJ2-7, so the J call may be wrong. Germline V gene sequence: CDR1 KGHSH, CDR2 LQKENI. The CDR3 is 13 residues long. The CDR3 sequence: CASSRDPAYEQYF. DNA for the CDR3: TGTGCCAGCTCGCGGGACCCCGCCTACGAGCAGTACTTC.

The chain recombines TRBV7-8 with TRBJ2-2; the D is unclear. This CDR3 is built from 13 residues. The germline V and J ends were trimmed by 5 bases and 7 bases, with 11 bases remaining between them. Per the germline V gene, CDR1 is SGHVS and CDR2 is FQNEAQ. DNA for the CDR3: TGTGCCAGCAGCCCAAACTTCGTCGGGGAGCTGTTTTTT. This gives the protein CASSPNFVGELFF.

The rearrangement uses TRBV2 and TRBJ1-3; D is uncertain. The CDR3 loop spans 13 amino acids. The V and J ends lost 10 bases and 2 bases respectively, with 12 bases between them. Per the germline V gene, CDR1 is SNHLY and CDR2 is FYNNEI. The CDR3 sequence: CATEGSTGNTIYF. CDR3 DNA sequence: TGTGCCACTGAGGGCAGTACTGGAAACACCATATATTTT.

This clone turned up a few times. The chain combines TRBV7-9 with TRBJ2-5; D uncertain. The CDR3 consists of 14 residues. The germline V and J ends were trimmed by 5 bases and 2 bases, with 12 bases remaining between them. Germline V gene sequence: CDR1 SEHNR, CDR2 FQNEAQ (reference sequence). The CDR3 region is CASSIPLGQETQYF. The CDR3 bases are TGTGCCAGCAGCATCCCGCTAGGTCAAGAGACCCAGTACTTC.

This chain joins TRBV4-1 and TRBJ2-2, with TRBD1 as a possible D gene (5 bases). Between the trimmed V and J ends, which lost 2 bases and 6 bases, there was a span of 16 bases. The CDR3 sequence is 16 residues long. Germline values: CDR1 MGHRA, CDR2 YSYEKL. The CDR3 spells CASSQPPGRVAGELFF. CDR3 nucleotides: TGCGCCAGCAGCCAACCCCCCGGCAGGGTGGCCGGGGAGCTGTTTTTT.

The rearrangement uses TRBV7-9 and TRBJ2-7, with D hard to call. Germline CDR1 and CDR2: SEHNR and FQNEAQ (reference sequence). CDR3 length equals 12 residues. V was cut by 1 base and J by 3 bases, with 4 bases left in between. CDR3 sequence reads: CASSLVSYEQYF. The CDR3 region has the DNA TGTGCCAGCAGCTTAGTCAGCTACGAGCAGTACTTC.

This rearrangement joins TRBV29-1 to TRBJ1-1, with TRBD1 as a possible D gene (5 bases). Germline CDR1 is SQVTM and CDR2 is ANQGSEA. V was pared by 7 bases and J by 1 base, with 13 bases between. The CDR3 runs 13 residues. CDR3 residues: CSAKKQENTEAFF. The CDR3, as DNA: TGCAGCGCCAAGAAACAGGAGAACACTGAAGCTTTCTTT.